The 5 T cell receptor beta chains listed next were all sequenced from one sample in a study of beta chain features in type 1 diabetes. Regarding the study as a whole: Patients with Type 1 diabetes showed moderately but significantly shorter TCRB CDR3s in all four CD4+ subsets.

These receptors are not linked to any known antigen. Expressed TCRB transcripts were sequenced after all isolated RNA was converted to cDNA. The repertoire was sequenced with immunoSEQ multiplex PCR; TCRdb's copy has only in-frame clones and lacks some. The table records 200,000 to 300,000 clones, about a tenth of them present only once. Sequences were obtained from naive CD4+ T cells from blood. The receptors stem from a man aged 25 to 40 with type 1 diabetes.

This clone was seen only a few times. The J gene is TRBJ1-1, the V gene TRBV7-9; D is uncertain. In germline, CDR1 is SEHNR, CDR2 FQNEAQ (reference sequence). Trimming took off 2 bases at V and 6 bases at J, with 13 bases between the two ends. CDR3 length: 14 residues. The CDR3 DNA reads as TGTGCCAGCAGCTTAAAGGAGTACGGCCCTGAAGCTTTCTTT. It codes for CASSLKEYGPEAFF.

CDR3 sequence: CASSVADFGLQFF. The DNA for the CDR3 is TGTGCCAGCAGCGTAGCGGACTTCGGTTTGCAGTTCTTC. The chain carries TRBV9 and TRBJ2-1; the D gene is possibly TRBD2 (5 bases). The V gene's germline CDR1 is SGDLS and CDR2 YYNGEE. V was shortened by 0 bases and J by 12 bases, with 13 bases between the two germline ends. There are 13 residues in the CDR3.

The V and J genes are TRBV6-1 and TRBJ2-3; 8 bases agree with TRBD2. Germline V gene data show CDR1 as MNHNS and CDR2 as SASEGT. The CDR3 is 14 residues long. V shed 5 bases and J 3 bases; nucleotides not matched to a gene: 4. The chain's CDR3 is CASSQRGITDTQYF. Written as DNA, the CDR3 is TGTGCCAGCAGTCAGCGGGGGATTACAGATACGCAGTATTTT.

The rearrangement links TRBV5-1 to TRBJ2-7; perhaps TRBD2 as D (5 bases). With 3 bases removed from V and 3 bases from J, the gap between germline ends came to 10 bases. The CDR3 runs 13 residues. The germline CDR1 and CDR2 sequences are SGHRS and YFSETQ. The CDR3 spells CASSSPGFYEQYF. DNA of the CDR3: TGCGCCAGCAGCTCACCGGGGTTCTACGAGCAGTACTTC.

The chain links TRBV28 to TRBJ1-5; D gene ambiguous. Germline V lookup: CDR1 MDHEN, CDR2 SYDVKM. The V gene lost 7 bases and the J gene lost 7 bases, with 17 bases spanning the gap. The CDR3 totals 14 residues. The CDR3 is CASKTGYTEQPQHF. The CDR3 nucleotides are TGTGCCAGCAAAACGGGGTATACGGAACAGCCCCAGCATTTT.